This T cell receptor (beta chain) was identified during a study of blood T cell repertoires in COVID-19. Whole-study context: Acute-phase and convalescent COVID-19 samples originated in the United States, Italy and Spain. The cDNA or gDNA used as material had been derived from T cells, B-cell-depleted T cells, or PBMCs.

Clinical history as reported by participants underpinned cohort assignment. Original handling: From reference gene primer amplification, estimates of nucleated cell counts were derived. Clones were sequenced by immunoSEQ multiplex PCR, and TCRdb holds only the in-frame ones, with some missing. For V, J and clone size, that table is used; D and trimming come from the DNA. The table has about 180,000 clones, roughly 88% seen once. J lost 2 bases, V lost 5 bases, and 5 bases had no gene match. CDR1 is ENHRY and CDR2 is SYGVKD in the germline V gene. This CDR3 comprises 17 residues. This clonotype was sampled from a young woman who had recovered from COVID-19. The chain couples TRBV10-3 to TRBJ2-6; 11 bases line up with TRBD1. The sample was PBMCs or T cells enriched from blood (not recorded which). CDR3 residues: CAISTGTGGTGANVLTF. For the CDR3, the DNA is TGTGCCATCAGTACCGGGACAGGGGGGACTGGGGCCAACGTCCTGACTTTC.